A selection of T cell receptor beta chains follows, all from one sample in a study of regulatory T cells in long-lasting Graves disease. TCRdb reprocessed the multiplex PCR reads via MiXCR and lists one record per CDR3 protein. The sample comprises about 470,000 distinct CDR3 sequences, around a fifth of which are singletons, and approximately 6.4% rests with the top ten. The sequencing here drew on peripheral blood mononuclear cells (PBMCs), taken when the disease was refractory, from a patient treated with antithyroid drugs. The receptor source for this set is a female donor with Graves disease. Both conserved end residues are trimmed from each CDR3. The order of the fields is J gene, V gene, clone size, CDR3 protein. Rows give clone size only sometimes, using once, few, many, or a class for an expanded clone.

>TRBJ2-3|TRBV3-1|NA
ASSQIGVDTQY
>TRBJ2-2|TRBV6-5|NA
ASSFGISTGELF
>TRBJ1-1|TRBV19|few
ASSGWVADTEAF
>TRBJ2-5|TRBV28|many
ASSLSGSGSGETQY
>TRBJ1-1|TRBV12-3/TRBV12-4|many
ASSDRRNTEAF
>TRBJ2-7|TRBV6-1|many
ASRTRDRNYEQY
>TRBJ2-2|TRBV28|many
ASTSSFSLNTGELF
>TRBJ2-7|TRBV19|NA
ASSNGLEGYEQY
>TRBJ2-5|TRBV14|NA
ASSQVSGVVETQY
>TRBJ1-1|TRBV19|NA
ASSRGTAGNTEAF
>TRBJ1-2|TRBV19|NA
ASSIMEYYGYT
>TRBJ1-2|TRBV5-1|NA
ASSIGLRGYT
>TRBJ2-5|TRBV12-3/TRBV12-4|many
ASSPTAGGGETQY
>TRBJ2-1|TRBV6-1|NA
ASVLSGPYNEQF
>TRBJ2-7|TRBV2|many
ASSELAGGNEQY
>TRBJ1-5|TRBV19|few
ASSTWGRQNQPQH
>TRBJ1-4|TRBV20-1|many
SARDEVTTNEKLF
>TRBJ1-1|TRBV27|many
ASSPGWGNTEAF
>TRBJ1-6|TRBV7-2|once
ASSLSAALYNSPLH
>TRBJ2-5|TRBV3-1|NA
ASSQGVAQY
>TRBJ1-6|TRBV20-1|NA
SAERGVAYNSPLH
>TRBJ1-2|TRBV4-2|NA
ASSEETTRSGCT
>TRBJ2-2|TRBV5-1|NA
ASSLFQGAGELF
>TRBJ2-6|TRBV7-2|NA
ASSFRTGAYSGADVLT
>TRBJ1-1|TRBV11-1|many
ASSLIERDASEAF
>TRBJ2-5|TRBV6-9|many
ASSYGVTQKETQY
>TRBJ2-5|TRBV15|many
ATSRDFKETQY
>TRBJ1-6|TRBV3-1|few
ASSPTGFGRNSPLH
>TRBJ1-2|TRBV6-1|few
ASSSGQVGYGYT
>TRBJ2-5|TRBV20-1|NA
SYEQGGQETQY
>TRBJ2-7|TRBV3-1|few
ASSKTTGFHEQY
>TRBJ2-7|TRBV28|many
ASSSPGLALLNEQY
>TRBJ2-2|TRBV5-1|NA
ASTQGYTGELF
>TRBJ2-7|TRBV28|many
ASSSGVAYEQY
>TRBJ1-1|TRBV20-1|NA
SARDQGWTEAF
>TRBJ2-5|TRBV20-1|many
SAIFSGRETQY
>TRBJ2-5|TRBV9|NA
ASSARVEETQY
>TRBJ2-7|TRBV28|many
ASSFLGQDYEQY
>TRBJ1-1|TRBV20-1|few
SATGPDGTEAF
>TRBJ2-7|TRBV6-1|NA
ANSRGMGHEQY
>TRBJ2-1|TRBV20-1|NA
SAALAGGPGDNEQF
>TRBJ1-3|TRBV4-1|NA
ASSQEGGRNTIY
>TRBJ1-2|TRBV6-5|few
ASSYGGKGYT
>TRBJ2-5|TRBV19|NA
ASSKGAATGRETQY
>TRBJ1-6|TRBV9|few
ASSVGEVSYNSPLH
>TRBJ2-7|TRBV12-3/TRBV12-4|many
ASSPYPMGVVYEQY
>TRBJ2-3|TRBV12-3/TRBV12-4|NA
ASSLASGRDTQY
>TRBJ1-1|TRBV19|NA
ASSPRQEGLLNTEAF
>TRBJ1-1|TRBV28|many
ASSTRGGDTEAF
>TRBJ2-7|TRBV9|few
ASSVATQTGEEQY
>TRBJ1-4|TRBV7-9|NA
ASSLGQTGPNEKLF
>TRBJ1-3|TRBV20-1|NA
SAPRGRGNTIY